This T cell receptor beta chain was sequenced in a study of blood T cell repertoires in COVID-19. As for the study in general: Italy, Spain and the United States were the sources of the convalescent and acute COVID-19 samples. The cDNA or gDNA used as material had been derived from T cells, B-cell-depleted T cells, or PBMCs.

As originally analysed: Amplification with reference gene primers provided the estimates of nucleated cell counts. Some clones are missing from TCRdb's copy, which holds only in-frame ones; the method was immunoSEQ multiplex PCR. V, J and clone size derive from that table, while D and trimming were established from the DNA sequence. The data hold about 73,000 clones, with approximately 83% observed a single time. The CDR3 covers 15 residues. V lost 4 bases to trimming and J lost 5 bases; unmatched junction nucleotides: 4. The germline CDR1 and CDR2 sequences are WSHSY and SAAADI. Sequencing was performed on peripheral blood. The source is a man older than 75 with active or convalescent COVID-19. The chain is built from TRBV10-2 and TRBJ1-6, with 8 bases identical to TRBD1. DNA for the CDR3: TGCGCCAGCAGTGTATCAGGGGGCGATAATTCACCCCTCCACTTT. Protein: CASSVSGGDNSPLHF.